This entry describes one T cell receptor beta chain. Antigen unknown. This CDR3 region has 14 residues. From germline, CDR1 is LGHDT and CDR2 YNNKEL (reference sequence). Between the trimmed V and J ends, which lost 2 bases and 2 bases, there was a span of 9 bases. These data come from a study of T-cell memory formation after mild COVID-19. Study-level points and caveats: Several responding clones turned up in pre-infection memory, indicating that cross-reactive memory may have taken part.

TCRdb re-called the 5' RACE reads through MiXCR, storing one row per CDR3 protein. The sample gives about 430,000 distinct CDR3 sequences, 20% to 25% of which show up once; 8.8% is in the top ten. The chain has TRBV3-1 and TRBJ1-2; TRBD1 might be the D (6 bases). This TCR came from an adult woman who had mild COVID-19 (a few samples of this study predate the infection). Cell type and time point are not known. Source material: PBMCs or a T cell subset sorted from them (not recorded which). CDR3 nucleotide sequence: TGTGCCAGCAGCCAATACGACAGGAACTATGGCTACACCTTC. This sequence encodes CASSQYDRNYGYTF.